These T cell receptor beta chains were read from a single sample in a study of PD-L1 blockade in urothelial cancer. Method: immunoSEQ multiplex PCR; TCRdb's copy keeps in-frame clones and lacks some. The table lists 40,000 to 50,000 clones, roughly 86% of them singletons. The sequencing here drew on PBMCs, taken around atezolizumab (anti-PD-L1) treatment. The receptors stem from a man in his 60s with urothelial cancer. CDR3s include the opening cysteine and the closing phenylalanine or tryptophan. The D gene is left open where the match is weak. Only part of the rows carry a size: once, few, many, or a class if the clone is expanded.

j_gene: TRBJ2-7
d_gene: NA
abundance: NA
v_gene: TRBV27
len: 14
CDR3aa: CASSLHTPSYEQYF
CDR3nt: TGTGCCAGCAGTTTACACACCCCCAGCTACGAGCAGTACTTC

j_gene: TRBJ1-4
d_gene: NA
abundance: NA
v_gene: TRBV7-9
len: 15
CDR3aa: CASSFTGTRDEKLFF
CDR3nt: TGTGCCAGCAGCTTTACCGGGACTAGGGATGAAAAACTGTTTTTT

j_gene: TRBJ2-2
d_gene: NA
abundance: once
v_gene: TRBV5-1
len: 15
CDR3aa: CASRASLTNTGELFF
CDR3nt: TGCGCCAGCAGAGCGTCACTCACCAACACCGGGGAGCTGTTTTTT

j_gene: TRBJ2-7
d_gene: TRBD2
abundance: NA
v_gene: TRBV27
len: 15
CDR3aa: CASSLTSGREGEQYF
CDR3nt: TGTGCCAGCAGTCTAACTAGCGGGAGGGAAGGCGAGCAGTACTTC

j_gene: TRBJ1-5
d_gene: NA
abundance: NA
v_gene: TRBV28
len: 17
CDR3aa: CASSPDSVIDRFQPQHF
CDR3nt: TGTGCCAGCAGTCCGGACAGCGTTATTGATCGTTTTCAGCCCCAGCATTTT

j_gene: TRBJ1-2
d_gene: NA
abundance: NA
v_gene: TRBV7-2
len: 12
CDR3aa: CASSRDSRGYTF
CDR3nt: TGTGCCAGCAGCCGAGACTCGCGCGGCTACACCTTC

j_gene: TRBJ1-4
d_gene: NA
abundance: NA
v_gene: TRBV27
len: 20
CDR3aa: CASSLYPPSPNRPTNEKLFF
CDR3nt: TGTGCCAGCAGTTTATACCCCCCGAGTCCAAACCGCCCAACTAATGAAAAACTGTTTTTT

j_gene: TRBJ2-5
d_gene: NA
abundance: NA
v_gene: TRBV5-1
len: 11
CDR3aa: CASRTQETQYF
CDR3nt: TGCGCCAGCAGAACACAAGAGACCCAGTACTTC

j_gene: TRBJ2-3
d_gene: TRBD2
abundance: NA
v_gene: TRBV7-7
len: 13
CDR3aa: CASSSHAGGMQYF
CDR3nt: TGTGCTAGCAGCTCCCACGCGGGAGGCATGCAGTATTTT

j_gene: TRBJ2-5
d_gene: NA
abundance: NA
v_gene: TRBV5-1
len: 14
CDR3aa: CASSLGSREETQYF
CDR3nt: TGCGCCAGCAGCTTGGGAAGCAGGGAAGAGACCCAGTACTTC

j_gene: TRBJ2-5
d_gene: TRBD2
abundance: once
v_gene: TRBV9
len: 16
CDR3aa: CASSPRLAGARETQYF
CDR3nt: TGTGCCAGCAGCCCGAGACTAGCGGGAGCCAGAGAGACCCAGTACTTC

j_gene: TRBJ2-7
d_gene: TRBD1
abundance: NA
v_gene: TRBV11-2
len: 14
CDR3aa: CASSFGQGSYEQYF
CDR3nt: TGTGCCAGCAGCTTCGGACAGGGCTCCTACGAGCAGTACTTC

j_gene: TRBJ1-5
d_gene: NA
abundance: NA
v_gene: TRBV5-8
len: 13
CDR3aa: CASSLTGIQPQHF
CDR3nt: TGTGCCAGCAGCTTGACAGGTATTCAGCCCCAGCATTTT

j_gene: TRBJ2-7
d_gene: NA
abundance: NA
v_gene: TRBV6-1
len: 12
CDR3aa: CASILDRTEQYF
CDR3nt: TGTGCCAGCATCCTAGACAGAACCGAGCAGTACTTC

j_gene: TRBJ2-3
d_gene: TRBD2
abundance: NA
v_gene: TRBV30
len: 17
CDR3aa: CAWSVRGGRTIADTQYF
CDR3nt: TGTGCCTGGAGTGTACGGGGCGGGAGGACAATCGCAGATACGCAGTATTTT

j_gene: TRBJ1-1
d_gene: NA
abundance: NA
v_gene: TRBV27
len: 14
CDR3aa: CASSFRPPISEAFF
CDR3nt: TGTGCCAGCAGTTTCCGTCCACCTATTTCGGAAGCTTTCTTT

j_gene: TRBJ2-7
d_gene: NA
abundance: NA
v_gene: TRBV27
len: 13
CDR3aa: CASSFQGGDEQYF
CDR3nt: TGTGCCAGCAGTTTCCAGGGGGGTGACGAGCAGTACTTC

j_gene: TRBJ2-1
d_gene: TRBD1
abundance: NA
v_gene: TRBV28
len: 13
CDR3aa: CAIQGTEHNEQFF
CDR3nt: TGTGCCATCCAAGGGACAGAGCACAATGAGCAGTTCTTC

j_gene: TRBJ2-3
d_gene: NA
abundance: NA
v_gene: TRBV27
len: 15
CDR3aa: CASSLQGRKTDTQYF
CDR3nt: TGTGCCAGCAGTTTACAGGGAAGGAAAACAGATACGCAGTATTTT

j_gene: TRBJ1-1
d_gene: NA
abundance: NA
v_gene: TRBV30
len: 18
CDR3aa: CAWSVLVMDRGRYTEAFF
CDR3nt: TGTGCCTGGAGTGTACTCGTTATGGATAGGGGCCGCTACACTGAAGCTTTCTTT

j_gene: TRBJ2-3
d_gene: TRBD2
abundance: NA
v_gene: TRBV2
len: 15
CDR3aa: CASRLASGGQDTQYF
CDR3nt: TGTGCCAGCAGGCTCGCTAGCGGGGGGCAAGATACGCAGTATTTT

j_gene: TRBJ2-7
d_gene: NA
abundance: medium-sized
v_gene: TRBV4-1
len: 16
CDR3aa: CASSQGDSPFSYEQYF
CDR3nt: TGCGCCAGCAGCCAAGGCGACAGTCCCTTTTCCTACGAGCAGTACTTC

j_gene: TRBJ2-1
d_gene: NA
abundance: once
v_gene: TRBV7-2
len: 15
CDR3aa: CASSFGGPRGNEQFF
CDR3nt: TGTGCCAGCAGCTTCGGGGGGCCAAGAGGCAATGAGCAGTTCTTC

j_gene: TRBJ2-5
d_gene: NA
abundance: few
v_gene: TRBV11-2
len: 14
CDR3aa: CASSLNSGRETQYF
CDR3nt: TGTGCCAGCAGCCTCAACTCGGGAAGGGAGACCCAGTACTTC

j_gene: TRBJ1-1
d_gene: NA
abundance: NA
v_gene: TRBV7-9
len: 11
CDR3aa: CASSNQGEAFF
CDR3nt: TGTGCCAGCAGCAACCAGGGTGAGGCTTTCTTT

j_gene: TRBJ1-5
d_gene: NA
abundance: NA
v_gene: TRBV19
len: 14
CDR3aa: CASNLGGGLEPQHF
CDR3nt: TGTGCCAGTAACCTTGGGGGGGGCTTAGAGCCCCAGCATTTT

j_gene: TRBJ2-6
d_gene: TRBD1
abundance: NA
v_gene: TRBV27
len: 18
CDR3aa: CASSRTGQGFAGANVLTF
CDR3nt: TGTGCCAGCAGCCGAACGGGACAGGGTTTCGCTGGGGCCAACGTCCTGACTTTC

j_gene: TRBJ2-3
d_gene: TRBD1
abundance: NA
v_gene: TRBV28
len: 15
CDR3aa: CASSLPGQGVDTQYF
CDR3nt: TGTGCCAGCAGCCTACCGGGACAGGGTGTAGATACGCAGTATTTT

j_gene: TRBJ2-1
d_gene: TRBD1
abundance: NA
v_gene: TRBV5-1
len: 19
CDR3aa: CASSPSGQTRFSSYNEQFF
CDR3nt: TGCGCCAGCAGCCCCTCGGGACAGACTCGTTTTAGCTCCTACAATGAGCAGTTCTTC

j_gene: TRBJ2-1
d_gene: TRBD2
abundance: NA
v_gene: TRBV28
len: 13
CDR3aa: CASIPALAGGQFF
CDR3nt: TGTGCCAGCATACCTGCCTTGGCGGGAGGGCAGTTCTTC

j_gene: TRBJ2-1
d_gene: NA
abundance: once
v_gene: TRBV11-2
len: 12
CDR3aa: CASSYLSHEQFF
CDR3nt: TGTGCCAGCAGCTATCTAAGCCATGAGCAGTTCTTC

j_gene: TRBJ1-1
d_gene: NA
abundance: few
v_gene: TRBV4-3
len: 16
CDR3aa: CASSQVGAGMNTEAFF
CDR3nt: TGCGCCAGCAGCCAAGTAGGGGCAGGGATGAACACTGAAGCTTTCTTT

j_gene: TRBJ2-7
d_gene: NA
abundance: NA
v_gene: TRBV28
len: 12
CDR3aa: CASSPVSYEQYF
CDR3nt: TGTGCCAGCAGCCCCGTCTCCTACGAGCAGTACTTC

j_gene: TRBJ2-7
d_gene: NA
abundance: NA
v_gene: TRBV25-1
len: 11
CDR3aa: CASSGTFAQYF
CDR3nt: TGTGCCAGCAGTGGGACATTCGCGCAGTACTTC

j_gene: TRBJ2-7
d_gene: TRBD2
abundance: NA
v_gene: TRBV5-4
len: 20
CDR3aa: CASSPPPLGSGEGLSYEQYF
CDR3nt: TGTGCCAGCAGCCCACCCCCCTTGGGTAGCGGGGAGGGACTCTCCTACGAGCAGTACTTC

j_gene: TRBJ1-5
d_gene: TRBD1
abundance: NA
v_gene: TRBV10-2
len: 16
CDR3aa: CASSKNGQGTNQPQHF
CDR3nt: TGCGCCAGCAGCAAAAACGGACAGGGGACAAATCAGCCCCAGCATTTT

j_gene: TRBJ1-5
d_gene: TRBD1
abundance: few
v_gene: TRBV27
len: 17
CDR3aa: CASRGDRVGSSNQPQHF
CDR3nt: TGTGCCAGCAGGGGAGACAGGGTGGGTAGTAGCAATCAGCCCCAGCATTTT

j_gene: TRBJ1-5
d_gene: NA
abundance: NA
v_gene: TRBV6-5
len: 13
CDR3aa: CASSGDSNQPQHF
CDR3nt: TGTGCCAGCAGTGGAGATAGCAATCAGCCCCAGCATTTT

j_gene: TRBJ2-7
d_gene: TRBD2
abundance: NA
v_gene: TRBV5-4
len: 15
CDR3aa: CASSRTSGGTYEQYF
CDR3nt: TGTGCCAGCAGCCGGACTAGCGGGGGGACCTACGAGCAGTACTTC

j_gene: TRBJ2-3
d_gene: NA
abundance: NA
v_gene: TRBV4-1
len: 14
CDR3aa: CASRLQGGTDTQYF
CDR3nt: TGCGCCAGCAGGCTACAGGGCGGCACAGATACGCAGTATTTT

j_gene: TRBJ2-3
d_gene: NA
abundance: NA
v_gene: TRBV7-2
len: 16
CDR3aa: CASSPLGAPFTDTQYF
CDR3nt: TGTGCCAGCAGCCCCCTGGGGGCGCCTTTTACAGATACGCAGTATTTT

j_gene: TRBJ2-1
d_gene: NA
abundance: NA
v_gene: TRBV5-6
len: 16
CDR3aa: CASSLARGLGNNEQFF
CDR3nt: TGTGCCAGCAGCTTGGCACGGGGTCTAGGGAACAATGAGCAGTTCTTC

j_gene: TRBJ2-3
d_gene: TRBD2
abundance: NA
v_gene: TRBV2
len: 13
CDR3aa: CASTREVTDTQYF
CDR3nt: TGTGCCAGCACCCGGGAGGTGACAGATACGCAGTATTTT

j_gene: TRBJ1-1
d_gene: NA
abundance: NA
v_gene: TRBV20-1
len: 11
CDR3aa: CSATVNTEAFF
CDR3nt: TGCAGTGCTACGGTGAACACTGAAGCTTTCTTT

j_gene: TRBJ2-7
d_gene: TRBD1
abundance: NA
v_gene: TRBV29-1
len: 14
CDR3aa: CSALFRDRGEKQYF
CDR3nt: TGCAGCGCCCTTTTCCGGGACAGGGGAGAGAAGCAGTACTTC